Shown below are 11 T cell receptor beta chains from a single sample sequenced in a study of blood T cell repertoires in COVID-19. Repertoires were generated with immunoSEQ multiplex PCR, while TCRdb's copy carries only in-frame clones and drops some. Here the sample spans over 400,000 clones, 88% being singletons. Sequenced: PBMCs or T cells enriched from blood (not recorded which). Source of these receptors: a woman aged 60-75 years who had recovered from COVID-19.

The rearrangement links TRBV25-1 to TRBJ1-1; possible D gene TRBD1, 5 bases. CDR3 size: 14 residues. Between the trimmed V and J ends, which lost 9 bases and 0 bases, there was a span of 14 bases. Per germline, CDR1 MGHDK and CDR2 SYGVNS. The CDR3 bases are TGTGCCAGTGGTAGGGCAGGGATGAACACTGAAGCTTTCTTT. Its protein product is CASGRAGMNTEAFF.

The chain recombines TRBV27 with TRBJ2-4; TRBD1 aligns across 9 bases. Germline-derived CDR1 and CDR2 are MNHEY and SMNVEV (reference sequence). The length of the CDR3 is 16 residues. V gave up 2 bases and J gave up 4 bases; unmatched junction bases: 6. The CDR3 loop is CASSLNPGQGKNIQYF. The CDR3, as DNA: TGTGCCAGCAGTTTAAACCCGGGACAGGGAAAAAACATTCAGTACTTC.

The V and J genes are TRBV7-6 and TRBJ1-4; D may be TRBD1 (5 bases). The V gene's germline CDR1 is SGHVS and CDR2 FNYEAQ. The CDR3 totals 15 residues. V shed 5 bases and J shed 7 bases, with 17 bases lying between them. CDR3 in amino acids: CASSGGSLRGEKLFF. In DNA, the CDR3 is TGTGCCAGCAGCGGGGGGTCCCTCCGCGGTGAAAAACTGTTTTTT.

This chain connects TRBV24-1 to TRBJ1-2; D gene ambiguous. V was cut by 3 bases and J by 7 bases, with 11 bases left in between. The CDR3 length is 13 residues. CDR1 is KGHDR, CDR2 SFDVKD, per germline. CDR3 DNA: TGTGCCACCAGTGATAGTGTGTTTAGTGGCTACACCTTC. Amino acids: CATSDSVFSGYTF.

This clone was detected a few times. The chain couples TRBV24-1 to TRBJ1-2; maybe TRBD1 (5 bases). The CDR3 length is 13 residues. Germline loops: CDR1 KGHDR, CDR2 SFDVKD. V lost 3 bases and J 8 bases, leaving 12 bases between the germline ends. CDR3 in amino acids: CATSDPGKGGYTF. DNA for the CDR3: TGTGCCACCAGTGATCCAGGGAAAGGAGGCTACACCTTC.

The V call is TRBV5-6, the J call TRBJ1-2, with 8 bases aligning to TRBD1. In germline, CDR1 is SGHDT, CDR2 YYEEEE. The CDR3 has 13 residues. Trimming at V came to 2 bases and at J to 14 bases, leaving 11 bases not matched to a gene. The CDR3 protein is CASSFGGTGAMTF. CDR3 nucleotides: TGTGCCAGCAGCTTCGGAGGGACAGGTGCTATGACCTTC. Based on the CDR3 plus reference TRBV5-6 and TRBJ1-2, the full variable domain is DAGVTQSPTHLIKTRGQQVTLRCSPKSGHDTVSWYQQALGQGPQFIFQYYEEEERQRGNFPDRFSGHQFPNYSSELNVNALLLGDSALYLCASSFGGTGAMTFGSGTRLTVV.

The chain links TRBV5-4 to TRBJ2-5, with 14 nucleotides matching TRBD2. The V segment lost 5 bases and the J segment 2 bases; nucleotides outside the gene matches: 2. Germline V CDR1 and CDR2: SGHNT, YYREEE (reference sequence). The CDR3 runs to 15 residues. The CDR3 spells CASSGLAGGQETQYF. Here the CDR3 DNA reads TGTGCCAGCAGTGGACTAGCGGGGGGACAAGAGACCCAGTACTTC.

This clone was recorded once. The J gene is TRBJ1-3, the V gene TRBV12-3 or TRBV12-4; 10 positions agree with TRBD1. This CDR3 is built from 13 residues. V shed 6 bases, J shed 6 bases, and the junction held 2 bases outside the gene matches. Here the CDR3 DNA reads TGTGCCAGCAGGGACAGGGGGGCAAACACCATATATTTT. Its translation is CASRDRGANTIYF.

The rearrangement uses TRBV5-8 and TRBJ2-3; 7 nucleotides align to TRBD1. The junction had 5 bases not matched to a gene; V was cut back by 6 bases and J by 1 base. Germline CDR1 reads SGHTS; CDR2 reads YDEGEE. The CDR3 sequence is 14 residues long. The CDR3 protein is CASTNRGGTDTQYF. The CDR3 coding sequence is TGTGCCAGCACCAACAGGGGAGGCACAGATACGCAGTATTTT.

CDR3 residues: CASSPGTGPYNEQFF. The CDR3 region has the DNA TGTGCCAGCAGCCCCGGGACAGGGCCTTACAATGAGCAGTTCTTC. The gene calls are TRBV5-6 and TRBJ2-1; TRBD1 matches at 9 bases. V gave up 4 bases and J gave up 4 bases; unmatched junction bases: 6. CDR1 SGHDT and CDR2 YYEEEE come from the germline V gene. CDR3 size: 15 residues. Full variable domain (missing parts from reference TRBV5-6 and TRBJ2-1): DAGVTQSPTHLIKTRGQQVTLRCSPKSGHDTVSWYQQALGQGPQFIFQYYEEEERQRGNFPDRFSGHQFPNYSSELNVNALLLGDSALYLCASSPGTGPYNEQFFGPGTRLTVL.

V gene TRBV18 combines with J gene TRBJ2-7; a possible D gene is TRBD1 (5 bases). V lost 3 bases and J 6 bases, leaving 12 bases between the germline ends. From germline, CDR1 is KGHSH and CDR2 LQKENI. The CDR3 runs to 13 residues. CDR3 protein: CASSPGQSGEQYF. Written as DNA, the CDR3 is TGTGCCAGCTCACCCGGACAATCTGGCGAGCAGTACTTC.